This passage covers 15 T cell receptor beta chains from one sample sequenced in a study of PD-L1 blockade in urothelial cancer. TCRdb's table, derived via immunoSEQ multiplex PCR, lists solely in-frame clones and lacks some. Of tens of thousands of clones in the sample, about 84% were seen once. Stated time point: pretreatment peripheral blood. The sequencing used PBMCs, collected around atezolizumab (anti-PD-L1) treatment. Receptor source: a man aged 60 to 69 with urothelial cancer.

The genes are TRBV4-1 and TRBJ2-1; TRBD1 matches at 10 bases. The CDR3 covers 15 residues. Trimming removed 4 bases from V and 1 base from J; junction bases left unmatched: 1. Germline loops: CDR1 MGHRA, CDR2 YSYEKL. The CDR3 coding sequence is TGCGCCAGCAGCCGACAGGGGGCTTCCTACAATGAGCAGTTCTTC. This codes for CASSRQGASYNEQFF.

The chain combines TRBV6-5 with TRBJ1-2; D is unclear. CDR3 size: 14 residues. In germline, CDR1 is MNHEY, CDR2 SVGAGI. The germline V and J ends were trimmed by 8 bases and 7 bases, with 20 bases remaining between them. The chain's CDR3 is CASFLRPGVGGYTF. In nucleotides, the CDR3 is TGTGCCAGCTTCCTAAGGCCAGGCGTGGGTGGCTACACCTTC.

V and J are TRBV5-1 and TRBJ2-1, with a tentative D call TRBD1 (6 bases). This CDR3 has 13 residues. V dropped 2 bases and J dropped 9 bases, with 12 bases sitting between them. CDR1 SGHRS and CDR2 YFSETQ come from the germline V gene. CDR3 sequence: CASSFGTIGEQFF. The CDR3 DNA follows: TGCGCCAGCAGCTTCGGGACAATCGGTGAGCAGTTCTTC.

This chain uses TRBV7-9 with TRBJ1-1; D remains unclear. CDR1 SEHNR and CDR2 FQNEAQ come from the germline V gene (reference sequence). The V gene lost 4 bases and the J gene lost 4 bases, with 13 bases spanning the gap. The CDR3 runs to 14 residues. The chain's CDR3 is CASSYASLFTEAFF. Here the CDR3 DNA reads TGTGCCAGCAGCTATGCCAGTCTCTTCACTGAAGCTTTCTTT.

J is TRBJ2-7 and V is TRBV15; perhaps TRBD1 as D (5 bases). CDR1 and CDR2 from the germline V gene are LNHNV and YYDKDF (reference sequence). The CDR3 length is 15 residues. Trimming took 1 base from V and 2 from J, leaving 12 bases between them. The CDR3 spells CATSRGGHRTYEQYF. The CDR3 DNA is TGTGCCACCAGCAGAGGTGGACACCGAACCTACGAGCAGTACTTC.

The J gene is TRBJ1-5, the V gene TRBV28; 9 bases align to TRBD1. Germline CDR1 MDHEN, CDR2 SYDVKM. This CDR3 spans 15 amino acids. V dropped 6 bases and J dropped 1; count of bases not matched to a gene: 4. CDR3 bases: TGTGCCAGCAGGCCCGGGACAGGGAGCAATCAGCCCCAGCATTTT. Its protein product is CASRPGTGSNQPQHF.

V usage is TRBV5-8 and J usage is TRBJ1-6; D is undetermined. The CDR3 covers 15 residues. The V gene lost 0 bases and the J gene lost 7 bases, with 11 bases spanning the gap. From germline, CDR1 is SGHTS and CDR2 YDEGEE. CDR3 sequence reads: CASSLAGSGNSPLHF. The CDR3 nucleotides are TGTGCCAGCAGCTTGGCCGGTTCCGGGAATTCACCCCTCCACTTT.

This sequence joins TRBV9 and TRBJ1-2; D is possibly TRBD1 (5 bases). V dropped 3 bases and J dropped 2 bases, with 8 bases sitting between them. Germline lookup yields CDR1 SGDLS and CDR2 YYNGEE. CDR3 length: 13 amino acids. The DNA for the CDR3 is TGTGCCAGCAGCGGGGGGGGGAACTATGGCTACACCTTC. This sequence encodes CASSGGGNYGYTF.

The rearrangement uses TRBV27 and TRBJ2-2; TRBD1 matches at 9 bases. Germline V gene lookup returns CDR1 MNHEY and CDR2 SMNVEV (reference sequence). CDR3 length: 14 residues. The trim removed 10 bases at V and 6 bases at J, leaving 9 bases unmatched. The CDR3 DNA reads as TGTGCCAAAAAGGACAGGGGTAAGTCCGGGGAGCTGTTTTTT. Protein sequence: CAKKDRGKSGELFF.

The chain joins TRBV15 to TRBJ2-1, with D perhaps TRBD2 (6 bases). Trimming took 3 bases from V and 4 from J, leaving 16 bases between them. The length of the CDR3 is 16 residues. Germline V gives CDR1 LNHNV, CDR2 YYDKDF (reference sequence). CDR3 amino acids: CATSREKPGLYNEQFF. As DNA, the CDR3 is TGTGCCACCAGCAGGGAGAAGCCGGGACTTTACAATGAGCAGTTCTTC.

The rearrangement links TRBV29-1 to TRBJ1-3, with unresolved D. The CDR3 runs 13 residues. Per germline, CDR1 SQVTM and CDR2 ANQGSEA. The V and J ends lost 2 bases and 0 bases respectively, with 5 bases between them. This CDR3 is CSVEQNSGNTIYF. CDR3 DNA: TGCAGCGTTGAACAAAACTCTGGAAACACCATATATTTT.

This clone was counted a single time. This chain links TRBV6-6 with TRBJ1-1, with a possible D match to TRBD1 (5 bases). V was cut by 0 bases and J by 2 bases, with 7 bases left in between. Germline lookup yields CDR1 MNHNY and CDR2 SVGAGI (reference sequence). The CDR3 contains 14 residues. CDR3 sequence reads: CASSYSGGNTEAFF. Here the CDR3 DNA reads TGTGCCAGCAGTTACTCGGGGGGAAACACTGAAGCTTTCTTT.

CDR3 nucleotides: TGTGCCAGCAGCTCCGGGTCCCTCCTGGAGCAGTACTTC. Protein product: CASSSGSLLEQYF. The genes are TRBV11-1 and TRBJ2-7; no definite D call. Trimming cost V 4 bases and J 7 bases, with 14 bases left between them. This CDR3 has 13 amino acids. Germline V gene lookup returns CDR1 SGHAT and CDR2 FQDESV (reference sequence).

The V and J genes are TRBV11-2 and TRBJ1-5; TRBD1 aligns across 7 bases. The germline V gene has CDR1 SGHAT and CDR2 FQNNGV. The CDR3 consists of 16 residues. V was pared by 1 base and J by 2 bases, with 5 bases of the junction left unmatched. The CDR3 loop reads CASSLGQGLGNQPQHF. CDR3 bases: TGTGCCAGCAGCTTAGGACAGGGACTGGGCAATCAGCCCCAGCATTTT.

This chain connects TRBV7-2 to TRBJ2-1, with 7 bases matching TRBD2. The length of the CDR3 is 15 residues. CDR1 is SGHTA and CDR2 is FQGNSA in the germline V gene. Germline trimming cut 3 bases from V and 6 bases from J; bases unmatched to any gene: 8. This chain's CDR3 is CASSFSLAVGNEQFF. In nucleotides, the CDR3 is TGTGCCAGCAGCTTTAGTCTAGCGGTAGGCAATGAGCAGTTCTTC.